Given below is one TCR beta chain in context. No antigen is known for it. Diagnoses were established using clinical symptoms, serum thyroxine and TRAb, thyroid ultrasound and orbital computed tomography. TCR beta CDR3 region amplification was performed from RNA transcripts. Primed by the HTBI set, a first-round RT-PCR was run on the TCR CDR3. TCRdb used MiXCR to reprocess the multiplex PCR reads, holding one entry per CDR3 protein. The sample lists approximately 700,000 distinct CDR3 sequences, just under 45% seen once, with under 8.5% in the top ten. The data were taken from a study of T cells in Graves' hyperthyroidism and ophthalmopathy. Whole-study findings and limits: Expanded thyroid clonotypes (above 0.001) were mostly also found in blood.

Germline V lookup: CDR1 DFQATT, CDR2 SNEGSKA (reference sequence). J lost 3 bases, V lost 5 bases, and 9 bases had no gene match. This CDR3 spans 15 amino acids. The rearrangement links TRBV20-1 to TRBJ2-7, with 11 bases aligning to TRBD1. This clonotype was sampled from an adult man with Graves' disease, either hyperthyroidism or ophthalmopathy (not recorded which). Material: peripheral blood or thyroid tissue (not recorded which). The chain's CDR3 is CSAPDRDRGDYEQYF. The CDR3, as DNA: TGCAGTGCTCCCGACCGGGACAGGGGGGACTACGAGCAGTACTTC.